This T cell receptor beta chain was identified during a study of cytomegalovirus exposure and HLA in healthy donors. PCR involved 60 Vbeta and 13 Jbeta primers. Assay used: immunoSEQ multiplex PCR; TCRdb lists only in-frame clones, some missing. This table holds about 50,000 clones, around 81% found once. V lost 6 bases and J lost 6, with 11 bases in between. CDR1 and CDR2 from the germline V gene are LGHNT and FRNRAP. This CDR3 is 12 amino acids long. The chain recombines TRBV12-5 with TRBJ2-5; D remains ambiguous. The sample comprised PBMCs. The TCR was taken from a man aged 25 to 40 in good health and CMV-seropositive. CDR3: CASGLRPQTQYF. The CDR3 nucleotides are TGTGCTAGTGGCCTGAGGCCGCAGACCCAGTACTTC.